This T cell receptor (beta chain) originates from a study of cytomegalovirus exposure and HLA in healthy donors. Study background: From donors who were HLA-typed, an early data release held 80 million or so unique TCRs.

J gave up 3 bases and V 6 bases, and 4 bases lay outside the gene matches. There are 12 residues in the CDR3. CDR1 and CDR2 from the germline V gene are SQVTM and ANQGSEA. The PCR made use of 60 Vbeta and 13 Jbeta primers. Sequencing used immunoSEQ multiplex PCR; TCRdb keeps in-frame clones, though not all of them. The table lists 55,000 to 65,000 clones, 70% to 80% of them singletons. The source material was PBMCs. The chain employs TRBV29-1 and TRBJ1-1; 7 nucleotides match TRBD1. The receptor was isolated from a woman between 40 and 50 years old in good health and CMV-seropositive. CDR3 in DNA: TGCAGCGTCGGACAGGATCACACTGAAGCTTTCTTT. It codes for CSVGQDHTEAFF.